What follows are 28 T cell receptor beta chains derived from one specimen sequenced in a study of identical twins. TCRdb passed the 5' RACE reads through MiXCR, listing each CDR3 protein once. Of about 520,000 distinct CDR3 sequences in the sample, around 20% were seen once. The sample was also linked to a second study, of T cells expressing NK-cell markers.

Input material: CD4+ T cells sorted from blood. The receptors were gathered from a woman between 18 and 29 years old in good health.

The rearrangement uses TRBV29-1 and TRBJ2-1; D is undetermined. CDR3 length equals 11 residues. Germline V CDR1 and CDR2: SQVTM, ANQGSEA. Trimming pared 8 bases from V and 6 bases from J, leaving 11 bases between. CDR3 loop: CSLLRANEQFF. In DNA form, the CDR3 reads TGCAGCCTTCTTCGCGCCAATGAGCAGTTCTTC.

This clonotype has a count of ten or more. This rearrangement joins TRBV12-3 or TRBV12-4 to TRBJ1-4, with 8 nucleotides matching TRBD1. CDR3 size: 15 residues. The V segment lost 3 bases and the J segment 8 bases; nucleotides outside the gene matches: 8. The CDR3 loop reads CASSFGRTGWEKLFF. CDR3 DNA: TGTGCCAGCAGTTTCGGCCGGACAGGGTGGGAAAAACTGTTTTTT.

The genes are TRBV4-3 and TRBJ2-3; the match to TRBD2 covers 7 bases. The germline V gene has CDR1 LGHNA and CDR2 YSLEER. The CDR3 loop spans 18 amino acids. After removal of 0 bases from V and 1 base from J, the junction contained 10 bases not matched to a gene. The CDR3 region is CASSQDSSGRMGTDTQYF. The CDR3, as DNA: TGCGCCAGCAGCCAAGATTCTAGCGGTCGCATGGGCACAGATACGCAGTATTTT.

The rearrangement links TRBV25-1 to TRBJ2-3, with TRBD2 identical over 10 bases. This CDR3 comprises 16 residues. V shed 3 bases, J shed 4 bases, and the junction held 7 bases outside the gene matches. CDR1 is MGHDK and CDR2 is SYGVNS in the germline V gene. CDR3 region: CASSDIQREGSDTQYF. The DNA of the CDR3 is TGTGCCAGCAGTGACATCCAGCGGGAGGGTTCAGATACGCAGTATTTT.

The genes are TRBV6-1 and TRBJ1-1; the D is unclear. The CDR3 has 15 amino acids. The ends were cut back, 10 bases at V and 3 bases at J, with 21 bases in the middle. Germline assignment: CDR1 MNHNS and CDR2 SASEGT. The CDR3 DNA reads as TGTGCCACCGGGCGTCTCCTTTCCTTTCACACTGAAGCTTTCTTT. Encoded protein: CATGRLLSFHTEAFF.

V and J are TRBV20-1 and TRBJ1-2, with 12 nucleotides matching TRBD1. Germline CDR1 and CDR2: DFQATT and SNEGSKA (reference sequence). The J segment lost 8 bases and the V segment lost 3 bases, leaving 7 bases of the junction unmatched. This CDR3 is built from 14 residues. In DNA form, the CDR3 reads TGCAGTGCTAGGGCCGGGACAGGGGGCGAAGGCTACACCTTC. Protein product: CSARAGTGGEGYTF.

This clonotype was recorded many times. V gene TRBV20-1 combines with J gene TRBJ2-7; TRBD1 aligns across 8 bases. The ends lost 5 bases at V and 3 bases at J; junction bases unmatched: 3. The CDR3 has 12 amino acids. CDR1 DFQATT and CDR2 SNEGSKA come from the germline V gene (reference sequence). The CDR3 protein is CSAPGTGYEQYF. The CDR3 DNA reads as TGCAGTGCTCCCGGGACAGGCTACGAGCAGTACTTC.

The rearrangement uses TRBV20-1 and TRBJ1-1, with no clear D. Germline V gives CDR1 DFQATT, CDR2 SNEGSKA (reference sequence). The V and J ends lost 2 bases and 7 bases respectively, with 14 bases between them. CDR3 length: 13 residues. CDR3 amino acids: CSARSPLTNEAFF. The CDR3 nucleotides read TGCAGTGCTAGATCCCCCCTAACCAATGAAGCTTTCTTT.

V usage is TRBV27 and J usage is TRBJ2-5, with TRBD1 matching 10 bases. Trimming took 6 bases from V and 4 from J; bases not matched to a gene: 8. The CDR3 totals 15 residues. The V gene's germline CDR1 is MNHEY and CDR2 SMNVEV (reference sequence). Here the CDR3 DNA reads TGTGCCAGCAGACTCTCCCGGGACAGGGGAGAGACCCAGTACTTC. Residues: CASRLSRDRGETQYF.

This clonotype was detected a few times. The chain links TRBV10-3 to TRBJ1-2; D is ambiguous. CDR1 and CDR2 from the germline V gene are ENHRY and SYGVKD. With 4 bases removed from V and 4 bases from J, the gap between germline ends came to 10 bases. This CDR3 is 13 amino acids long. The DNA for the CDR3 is TGTGCCATCAGTGTTGATCCGGCCTATGGCTACACCTTC. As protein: CAISVDPAYGYTF.

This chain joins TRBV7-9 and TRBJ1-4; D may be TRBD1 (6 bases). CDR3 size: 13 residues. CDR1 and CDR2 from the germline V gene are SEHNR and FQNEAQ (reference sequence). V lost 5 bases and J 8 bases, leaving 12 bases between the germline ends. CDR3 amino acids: CASSPPTGEKLFF. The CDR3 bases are TGTGCCAGCAGCCCGCCGACAGGAGAAAAACTGTTTTTT.

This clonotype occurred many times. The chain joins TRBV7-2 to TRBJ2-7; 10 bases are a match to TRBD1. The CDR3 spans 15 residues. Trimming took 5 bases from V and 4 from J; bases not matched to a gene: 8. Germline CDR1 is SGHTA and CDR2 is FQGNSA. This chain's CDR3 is CASSPTGTGAYEQYF. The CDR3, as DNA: TGTGCCAGCAGCCCGACCGGGACAGGGGCATACGAGCAGTACTTC.

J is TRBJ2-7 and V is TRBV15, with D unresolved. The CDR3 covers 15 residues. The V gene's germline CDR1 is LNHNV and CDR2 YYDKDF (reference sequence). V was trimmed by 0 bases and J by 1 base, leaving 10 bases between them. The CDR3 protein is CATSRDPSPSYEQYF. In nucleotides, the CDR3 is TGTGCCACCAGCAGAGATCCCAGTCCATCCTACGAGCAGTACTTC.

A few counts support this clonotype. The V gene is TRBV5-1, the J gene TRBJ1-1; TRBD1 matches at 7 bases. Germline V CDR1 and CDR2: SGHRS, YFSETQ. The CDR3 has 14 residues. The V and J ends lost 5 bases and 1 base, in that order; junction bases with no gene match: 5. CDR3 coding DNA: TGCGCCAGCAGTTGGAGGACAGGGAACACTGAAGCTTTCTTT. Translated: CASSWRTGNTEAFF. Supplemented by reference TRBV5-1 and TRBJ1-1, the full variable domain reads KAGVTQTPRYLIKTRGQQVTLSCSPISGHRSVSWYQQTPGQGLQFLFEYFSETQRNKGNFPGRFSGRQFSNSRSEMNVSTLELGDSALYLCASSWRTGNTEAFFGQGTRLTVV.

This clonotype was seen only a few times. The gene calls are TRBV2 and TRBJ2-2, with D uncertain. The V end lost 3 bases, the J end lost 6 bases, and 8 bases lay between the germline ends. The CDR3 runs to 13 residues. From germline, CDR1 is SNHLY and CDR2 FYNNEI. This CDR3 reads CASSEQFSGELFF. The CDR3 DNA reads TGTGCCAGCAGTGAGCAGTTCTCCGGGGAGCTGTTTTTT.

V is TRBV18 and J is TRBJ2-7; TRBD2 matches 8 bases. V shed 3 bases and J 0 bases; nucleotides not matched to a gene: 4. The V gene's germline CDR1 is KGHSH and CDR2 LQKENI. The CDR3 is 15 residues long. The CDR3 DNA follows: TGTGCCAGCTCACCGGAAGCGGGGGCCTCCTACGAGCAGTACTTC. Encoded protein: CASSPEAGASYEQYF.

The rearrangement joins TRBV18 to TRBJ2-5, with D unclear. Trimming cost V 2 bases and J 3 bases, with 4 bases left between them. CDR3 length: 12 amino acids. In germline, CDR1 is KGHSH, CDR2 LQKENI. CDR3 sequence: CASSPSEETQYF. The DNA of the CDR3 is TGTGCCAGCTCACCATCGGAAGAGACCCAGTACTTC.

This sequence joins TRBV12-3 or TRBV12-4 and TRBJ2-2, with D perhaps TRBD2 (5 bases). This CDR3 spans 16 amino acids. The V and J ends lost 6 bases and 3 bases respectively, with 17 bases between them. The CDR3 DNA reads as TGTGCCAGCAGCCGACGGGGATACCGGGACACCGGGGAGCTGTTTTTT. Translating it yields CASSRRGYRDTGELFF.

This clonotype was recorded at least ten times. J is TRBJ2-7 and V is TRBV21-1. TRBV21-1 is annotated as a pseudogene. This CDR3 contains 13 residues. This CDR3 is CASSKGVRDEQYF. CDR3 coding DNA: TGTGCCAGCAGCAAAGGAGTACGGGACGAGCAGTACTTC.

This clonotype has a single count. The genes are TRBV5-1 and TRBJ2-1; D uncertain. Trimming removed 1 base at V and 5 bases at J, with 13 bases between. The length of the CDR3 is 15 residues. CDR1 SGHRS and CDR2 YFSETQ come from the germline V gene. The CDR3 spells CASSLPLGNNNEQFF. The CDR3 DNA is TGCGCCAGCAGCTTGCCCCTAGGAAACAACAATGAGCAGTTCTTC.

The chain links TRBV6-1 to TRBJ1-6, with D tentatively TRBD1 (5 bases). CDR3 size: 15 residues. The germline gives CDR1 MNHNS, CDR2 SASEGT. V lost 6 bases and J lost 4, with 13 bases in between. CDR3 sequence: CASRPRELYNSPLHF. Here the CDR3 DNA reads TGTGCCAGCAGACCCAGGGAATTATATAATTCACCCCTCCACTTT.

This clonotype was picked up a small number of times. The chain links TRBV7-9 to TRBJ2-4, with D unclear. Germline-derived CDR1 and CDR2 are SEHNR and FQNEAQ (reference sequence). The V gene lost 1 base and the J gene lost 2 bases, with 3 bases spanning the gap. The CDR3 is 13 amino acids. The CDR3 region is CASSLGPKNIQYF. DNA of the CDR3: TGTGCCAGCAGCTTAGGGCCCAAAAACATTCAGTACTTC.

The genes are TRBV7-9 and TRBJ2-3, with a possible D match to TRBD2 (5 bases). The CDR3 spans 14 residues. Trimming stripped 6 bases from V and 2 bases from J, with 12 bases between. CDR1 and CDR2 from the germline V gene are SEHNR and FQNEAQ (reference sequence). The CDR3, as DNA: TGTGCCAGCAGAGTGAGCGGATTCACAGATACGCAGTATTTT. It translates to CASRVSGFTDTQYF.

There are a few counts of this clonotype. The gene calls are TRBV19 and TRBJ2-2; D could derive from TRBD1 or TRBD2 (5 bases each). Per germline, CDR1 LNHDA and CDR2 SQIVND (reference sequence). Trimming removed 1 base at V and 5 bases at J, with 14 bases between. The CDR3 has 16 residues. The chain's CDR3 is CASSIGVGVSTGELFF. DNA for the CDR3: TGTGCCAGTAGTATAGGCGTGGGGGTATCGACCGGGGAGCTGTTTTTT.

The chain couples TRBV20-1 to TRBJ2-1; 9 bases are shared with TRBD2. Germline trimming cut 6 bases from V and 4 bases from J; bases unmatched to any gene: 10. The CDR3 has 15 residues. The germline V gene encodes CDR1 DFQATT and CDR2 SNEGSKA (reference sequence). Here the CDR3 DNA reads TGCAGTGCCCAACGGGCAGCGGGGGGTTACAATGAGCAGTTCTTC. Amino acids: CSAQRAAGGYNEQFF.

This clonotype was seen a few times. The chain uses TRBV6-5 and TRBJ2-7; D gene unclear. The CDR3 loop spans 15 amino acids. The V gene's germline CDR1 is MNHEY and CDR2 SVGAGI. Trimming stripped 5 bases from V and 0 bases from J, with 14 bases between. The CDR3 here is CASSTPHSNSYEQYF. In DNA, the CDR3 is TGTGCCAGCAGTACACCTCACAGTAACTCCTACGAGCAGTACTTC.

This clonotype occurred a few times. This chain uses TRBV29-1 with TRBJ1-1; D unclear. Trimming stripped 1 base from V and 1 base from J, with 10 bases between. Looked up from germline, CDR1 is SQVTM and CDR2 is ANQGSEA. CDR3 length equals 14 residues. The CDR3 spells CSVEAAGGNTEAFF. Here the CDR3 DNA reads TGCAGCGTTGAAGCAGCGGGTGGGAACACTGAAGCTTTCTTT. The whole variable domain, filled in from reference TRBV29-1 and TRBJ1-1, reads SAVISQKPSRDICQRGTSLTIQCQVDSQVTMMFWYRQQPGQSLTLIATANQGSEATYESGFVIDKFPISRPNLTFSTLTVSNMSPEDSSIYLCSVEAAGGNTEAFFGQGTRLTVV.

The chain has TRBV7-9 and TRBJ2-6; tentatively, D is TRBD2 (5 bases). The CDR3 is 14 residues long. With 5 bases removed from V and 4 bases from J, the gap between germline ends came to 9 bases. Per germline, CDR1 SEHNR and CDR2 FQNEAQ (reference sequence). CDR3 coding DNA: TGTGCCAGCAGCGAGGGTGCCGGGGCCAACGTCCTGACTTTC. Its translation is CASSEGAGANVLTF.